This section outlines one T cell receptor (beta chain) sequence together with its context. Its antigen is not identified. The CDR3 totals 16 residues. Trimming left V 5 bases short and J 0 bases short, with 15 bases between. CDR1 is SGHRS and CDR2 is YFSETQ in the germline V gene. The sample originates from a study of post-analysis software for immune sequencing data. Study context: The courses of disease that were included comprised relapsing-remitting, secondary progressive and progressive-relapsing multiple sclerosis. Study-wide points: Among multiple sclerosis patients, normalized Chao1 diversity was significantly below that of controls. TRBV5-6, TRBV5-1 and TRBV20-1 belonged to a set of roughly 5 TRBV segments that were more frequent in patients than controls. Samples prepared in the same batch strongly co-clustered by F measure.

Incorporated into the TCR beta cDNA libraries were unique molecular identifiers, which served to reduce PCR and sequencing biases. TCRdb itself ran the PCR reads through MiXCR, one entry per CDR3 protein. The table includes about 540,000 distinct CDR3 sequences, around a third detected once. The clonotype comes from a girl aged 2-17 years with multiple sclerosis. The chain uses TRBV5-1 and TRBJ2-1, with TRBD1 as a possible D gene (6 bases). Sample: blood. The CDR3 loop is CASRRGSVSSYNEQFF. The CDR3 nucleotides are TGCGCCAGCAGAAGGGGGAGCGTGAGCTCCTACAATGAGCAGTTCTTC.